The rows below give T cell receptor beta chains drawn from one sample of a study of spatial heterogeneity in lung cancer. TCRdb re-analysed the 5' RACE reads in MiXCR, keeping a single row per CDR3 protein. The profile shows under 4,000 distinct CDR3 sequences, approximately 9.2% of them singletons. The source was lung tumor tissue, collected at surgery. Source of these receptors: a male donor with early-stage non-small cell lung cancer. Both conserved end residues are part of each CDR3. D genes are given only for firm matches. Rows give clone size only sometimes, using once, few, many, or a class for an expanded clone.

j_gene | abundance | d_gene | v_gene | CDR3nt | CDR3aa
TRBJ2-1 | medium-sized | NA | TRBV15 | TGTGCCACCAGCAGAGATCGACTAGGTCCCTACAATGAGCAGTTCTTC | CATSRDRLGPYNEQFF
TRBJ1-2 | many | TRBD1 | TRBV5-1 | TGCGCCAGCAGCTTGGCTACCCAGGGGGACAACTATGGCTACACCTTC | CASSLATQGDNYGYTF
TRBJ2-3 | NA | TRBD2 | TRBV6-6 | TGTGCCAGCAGTTACCCGGGGGGAGTGAGCACAGATACGCAGTATTTT | CASSYPGGVSTDTQYF
TRBJ2-1 | medium-sized | NA | TRBV27 | TGTGCCAGCAGTCAGGCCGGGACGGTGTACAATGAGCAGTTCTTC | CASSQAGTVYNEQFF
TRBJ1-1 | NA | NA | TRBV30 | TGTGCCTGGAGTGTAGGCCAGAACACTGAAGCTTTCTTT | CAWSVGQNTEAFF
TRBJ2-7 | NA | NA | TRBV18 | TGTGCCAGCTCACCACCCGGGACCTACGAGCAGTACTTC | CASSPPGTYEQYF
TRBJ1-3 | few | NA | TRBV15 | TGTGCCACCAGCTCTAAGCAGGGGCCAGAAAACACCATATATTTT | CATSSKQGPENTIYF
TRBJ2-7 | medium-sized | TRBD1 | TRBV5-6 | TGTGCCAGCAGCTCCGACAGGGGGTATTCCTACGAGCAGTACTTC | CASSSDRGYSYEQYF
TRBJ2-1 | medium-sized | TRBD1 | TRBV7-2 | TGTGCCAGCAGCTTACGACAGGGGAGTAATGAGCAGTTCTTC | CASSLRQGSNEQFF
TRBJ2-2 | many | NA | TRBV18 | TGTGCCAGCTCACCACGGTCGATGAACACCGGGGAGCTGTTTTTT | CASSPRSMNTGELFF
TRBJ1-1 | many | NA | TRBV3-1 | TGTGCCAGCAGCCAAGAATGGGCCAGGGAGGGAGGAATGACTGAAGCTTTCTTT | CASSQEWAREGGMTEAFF
TRBJ2-1 | medium-sized | NA | TRBV27 | TGTGCCAGCAGTTCCTACATGGAGCAGTTCTTC | CASSSYMEQFF
TRBJ2-5 | medium-sized | NA | TRBV29-1 | TGCAGCGTTGAAAGACGGAGACAAGAGACCCAGTACTTC | CSVERRRQETQYF
TRBJ2-5 | NA | NA | TRBV7-9 | TGTGCCAGCACCGCGGTGGGGCACGAGACCCAGTACTTC | CASTAVGHETQYF
TRBJ2-2 | few | NA | TRBV9 | TGTGCCAGCAGCCCCGGCAGCAACACCGGGGAGCTGTTTTTT | CASSPGSNTGELFF
TRBJ2-5 | few | TRBD2 | TRBV11-2 | TGTGCCAGCAGCCGAGGCATCGCGGGGGGGGCTGGTTTAGAAGAGACCCAGTACTTC | CASSRGIAGGAGLEETQYF
TRBJ2-6 | medium-sized | NA | TRBV27 | TGTGCCAGCAGTTTGCACGCAGGGGTGGCTGGGGCCAACGTCCTGACTTTC | CASSLHAGVAGANVLTF
TRBJ2-1 | many | NA | TRBV19 | TGTGCCAGTAGTATGAGTACTAGCAGCAATGAGCAGTTCTTC | CASSMSTSSNEQFF
TRBJ2-7 | many | NA | TRBV19 | TGTGCCAGTAGTATTAAACGAGGCTCTCTCCACGAGCAGTACTTC | CASSIKRGSLHEQYF
TRBJ2-3 | many | TRBD1 | TRBV11-2 | TGTGCCAGCAGCCCCGGGGACAGGGGGCGAACAGATACGCAGTATTTT | CASSPGDRGRTDTQYF
TRBJ2-5 | medium-sized | TRBD1 | TRBV6-1 | TGTGCCAGCAGAAATGCCGGGACAGGGGTAAAAGAGACCCAGTACTTC | CASRNAGTGVKETQYF
TRBJ2-5 | many | NA | TRBV7-2 | TGTGCCAGCAGCTTAGCGGCGGGGCGAACCCAAGAGACCCAGTACTTC | CASSLAAGRTQETQYF
TRBJ2-1 | medium-sized | TRBD2 | TRBV28 | TGTGCCAGCAGTCCCCTCCGACTAGCGGGAGTGTCTAATGAGCAGTTCTTC | CASSPLRLAGVSNEQFF
TRBJ1-2 | many | NA | TRBV6-6 | TGTGCCAGCAGTTACTTTCTTGAGAGGGGCTACACCTTC | CASSYFLERGYTF
TRBJ1-6 | medium-sized | NA | TRBV18 | TGTGCCAGCTCCCCAATGAGGATGAACGATTCACCCCTCCACTTT | CASSPMRMNDSPLHF
TRBJ1-5 | NA | TRBD1 | TRBV2 | TGTGCCAGCAGGGGGCCTGGGACAGGGGGCCAGCCCCAGCATTTT | CASRGPGTGGQPQHF
TRBJ2-2 | many | TRBD2 | TRBV6-2/TRBV6-3 | TGTGCCAGCAGTTGGTCTAGCGGGAGAATGGCGTCCGGGGAGCTGTTTTTT | CASSWSSGRMASGELFF
TRBJ1-1 | NA | NA | TRBV15 | TGTGCCACCAGCAGAGGAGGGCAGGCTGAAGCTTTCTTT | CATSRGGQAEAFF
TRBJ2-3 | many | NA | TRBV5-4 | TGTGCCAGCAGCTTGCCGGGCGGGGATACGCAGTATTTT | CASSLPGGDTQYF
TRBJ2-1 | NA | TRBD2 | TRBV18 | TGTGCCAGCTCACCATCCGGGACTAGAGGGTACAATGAGCAGTTCTTC | CASSPSGTRGYNEQFF
TRBJ2-3 | NA | TRBD2 | TRBV5-1 | TGCGCCAGCAGCTTGATATTAGCGGGGGGGCCCGGAGATACGCAGTATTTT | CASSLILAGGPGDTQYF
TRBJ1-2 | medium-sized | TRBD1 | TRBV6-5 | TGTGCCAGCAGAAAAGGGACAGACCCCTATGGCTACACCTTC | CASRKGTDPYGYTF
TRBJ2-1 | medium-sized | TRBD2 | TRBV2 | TGTGCCACCCTAGCGGGACACTACAATGAGCAGTTCTTC | CATLAGHYNEQFF
TRBJ1-4 | medium-sized | TRBD1 | TRBV6-2/TRBV6-3 | TGTGCCAGCACCCGAACGCCGGGACAGCCAGCAACTAATGAAAAACTGTTTTTT | CASTRTPGQPATNEKLFF
TRBJ2-5 | medium-sized | NA | TRBV20-1 | TGCAGTGCACTGTCCCCCGGGGTATCGGAGACCCAGTACTTC | CSALSPGVSETQYF
TRBJ2-3 | many | NA | TRBV12-3/TRBV12-4 | TGTGCCAACAGTTTAAGGGGTACCACAGATACGCAGTATTTT | CANSLRGTTDTQYF
TRBJ1-5 | few | NA | TRBV20-1 | TGCAGTGCTGCAATTTCCGGAGCCTGGCCCGGTCCCCAGCATTTT | CSAAISGAWPGPQHF
TRBJ2-2 | many | TRBD2 | TRBV7-6 | TGTGCCAGCAGTACCTGGGGGGGCACCGGGGAGCTGTTTTTT | CASSTWGGTGELFF
TRBJ2-1 | NA | NA | TRBV4-2 | TGTGCCAGCAGCCTTGGGAGAGGTACGGATGAGCAGTTCTTC | CASSLGRGTDEQFF